This T cell receptor beta chain was profiled in a study of human T cells and chemical hapten exposure. V dropped 4 bases and J dropped 8 bases, with 11 bases sitting between them. This CDR3 contains 12 residues. Germline values: CDR1 MNHEY, CDR2 SVGEGT. TCRdb re-called the RACE reads with MiXCR, one entry per CDR3 protein. The top ten hold about 2% of the sample, which has over 150,000 distinct CDR3 sequences, around a quarter seen once. Time point here: patch test 3, about 24 weeks after DPC sensitization. The sample's treatment: therapeutic diphenylcyclopropenone sensitization with weekly scalp DPC.

The receptor's source is a woman aged 18-29 years with alopecia areata. Some clones in this sample may be carry-over from other donors' samples. The chain employs TRBV6-2 or TRBV6-3 and TRBJ1-2; possible D gene TRBD1, 6 bases. This material consisted of whole blood, taken in connection with sensitization to the hapten diphenylcyclopropenone (DPC). In DNA form, the CDR3 reads TGTGCCAGCAGTTCACTCGGGGGCGGCTACACCTTC. Translating it yields CASSSLGGGYTF.